The source of this T cell receptor (beta chain) is a study of shared clonotypes between healthy human individuals. General study findings and limits: Shared clonotypes across all four donors exceeded non-shared ones in generation probability.

V was trimmed by 8 bases and J by 7 bases, leaving 15 bases between them. CDR1 MNHNY and CDR2 SVGAGI come from the germline V gene (reference sequence). This CDR3 spans 12 amino acids. About this clone: Its target is unknown.

Generated by immunoSEQ multiplex PCR, the TCRdb table keeps only in-frame clones and is missing some. The table includes around 2,000,000 clones, roughly 96% detected once. The chain is built from TRBV6-6 and TRBJ2-7; maybe TRBD2 (5 bases). This sequence was found in a young man in good health. Sequencing used naive CD4+ T cells sorted from blood. Noted subset: CD45RA+ positively selected. The CDR3 nucleotides read TGTGCCAGCTGGCGACTTTCGGGAGAGCAGTACTTC. Its protein is CASWRLSGEQYF.